This TCR beta chain comes out of a study of immune cell composition in non-small cell lung cancer. Using immunoSEQ multiplex PCR, the repertoire was profiled, and TCRdb retains in-frame clones only, with some absent. This table holds about 3,100 clones, 70% to 85% found once. The germline gives CDR1 SGHNT, CDR2 YENEEA. This CDR3 is 13 amino acids long. Trimming stripped 1 base from V and 4 bases from J, with 5 bases between. V usage is TRBV11-3 and J usage is TRBJ2-1; D gene unclear. The sequence was collected from a human donor with non-small cell lung cancer. The sample taken for sequencing was lung tumor tissue. In nucleotides, the CDR3 is TGTGCCAGCAGCTTAGGGCATTACAATGAGCAGTTCTTC. This sequence encodes CASSLGHYNEQFF.